This T cell receptor (beta chain) was profiled in a study of cytomegalovirus exposure and HLA in healthy donors. A remark on this clone: Its specificity is unknown.

Notes on the study in general: High specificity and sensitivity for cytomegalovirus status were reported for the classifier.

A multiplex PCR was run with 60 Vbeta primers and 13 Jbeta primers. The data were produced by immunoSEQ multiplex PCR, yet TCRdb's version contains in-frame clones alone and is incomplete. The sample gives some 130,000 clones, 60% to 85% of which show up once; 1.3% to 1.5% is in the top ten. The V end was cut by 0 bases, the J end by 5 bases, with 11 bases between. Germline V gives CDR1 LNHNV, CDR2 YYDKDF (reference sequence). The CDR3 sequence is 15 residues long. The V gene is TRBV15, the J gene TRBJ1-5; D is undetermined. Sequenced material: PBMCs. This TCR derives from a woman aged 40-49 years in good health and CMV-seronegative. Written as DNA, the CDR3 is TGTGCCACCAGCAGAGAATACGGGATTGATCAGCCCCAGCATTTT. Protein sequence: CATSREYGIDQPQHF.